The TCR beta chain described here comes from a study of T cell responses to AZD1222 COVID-19 vaccine (dated by TCRdb to 2020 to 2023). Background for the entire study: AZD1222 recipients whose second dose came at about 4 weeks and those whose second dose came at about 12 weeks were combined into one group, since spike-specific TCR depth and breadth did not differ between the two schedules. TCR sequencing covered roughly 230 trial participants: 200 to 220 given two doses of AZD1222 and around 26 given two doses of MenACWY control vaccine. Enrollment into the trials was organized by age into subgroups of 18-55, 56-69 and 70-plus years, and those subgroups contained around 150, 28 and 57 TCR-sequenced participants, respectively.

This clone has just one count. Its antigen is unknown. No quality values exist for individual bases; no much larger clone is one base distant. The CDR3 regions of human TCRbeta chains were analyzed by immunosequencing. In the source study's methods: Repertoire TCRs were checked for matches against a reference library of SARS-CoV-2-specific TCRs that had been generated using the MIRA antigen-specificity platform. Breadth was defined as the fraction of unique TCRs that were SARS-CoV-2-associated. Depth was defined as the fraction of total T cells that were SARS-CoV-2-associated. Using the MIRA data, every spike-specific TCR was mapped to the spike region that the TCR reacted to and assigned to either a CD4 or a CD8 class. Log10-transformed breadth and depth values were compared by one-way ANOVA with Sidak's multiple comparisons tests. TCRdb took this table from immuneACCESS and kept in-frame rearrangements with V and J called. Such tables lack part of the clones; where checked against another copy, unresolved V genes explain under half of the gap, and the rest is unexplained. The V and J calls and the clone size are those of that table, but D and trimming were determined from the DNA. The sample table contains fewer than 120,000 clones; only one count was recorded for 85% to 95% of them. The ten largest clones take up roughly 7.8% of the sample.

Beyond this particular receptor, the publication reports: In the small 56-69-year group, the increase in depth fell short of significance, most likely because of low power. Reportedly, close to half of the unique spike-specific TCRs recognized epitopes lying outside the regions that are mutated in the B.1.351 and B.1.1.7 variants. CD4 TCRs associated with the vaccine covered the entire spike protein, and the dominant responses were in regions 160-218 and 743-854. Conclusions about previously exposed vaccinees are limited, since just a handful of AZD1222 recipients were seropositive for SARS-CoV-2 at baseline. Participants were mostly white British and included more females than males, and it was suggested by the authors that clonal diversity may have been underestimated. A significant rise in spike-specific TCR breadth and depth was observed after two AZD1222 doses relative to day 0 and relative to MenACWY recipients. Because no samples from the day 14 peak response were available, repertoires could be characterized only after the peak T cell response.

This sample's time point label indicates: baseline before first vaccination. Vaccinee samples came from UK trials COV001 and COV002, including a single-blind randomized controlled phase 2/3 trial of AZD1222 (ChAdOx1 nCoV-19) in healthy adults. For TCRbeta chain sequencing, PBMC samples from trial participants were taken at day 0 and at day 28 after the second dose. This TCR was recovered from an adult in good health. Source: peripheral blood, taken on day 0 of AZD1222 vaccination.

CDR3 region: CASSLSLYEQYF. The DNA sequence is given as TGTGCCAGCAGCCTCAGTCTCTACGAGCAGTACTTC. The chain was built from TRBV7-2 and TRBJ2-7; the D segment cannot be called with confidence. Trimming costs V 5 bases and J 3 bases, and their ends lie 8 bases apart. Taken from cysteine to phenylalanine, the CDR3 has 12 residues. CDR3 DNA is the only sequence kept; it has 36 bases, read in frame from the first base. Sequences SGHTA (CDR1) and FQGNSA (CDR2) are obtained from the germline V gene.